This T cell receptor beta chain was sequenced in a study of OX40 agonist ivuxolimab in advanced cancers. The overall study: Prior checkpoint blockade (anti-PD-1, anti-PD-L1 or anti-CTLA-4) was permitted; about 40% had it.

The assay was immunoSEQ multiplex PCR, and TCRdb's table has in-frame clones only and misses some. The sample carries around 100,000 clones, 86% recorded once. The germline V gene encodes CDR1 MNHEY and CDR2 SMNVEV (reference sequence). Trimming took off 4 bases at V and 9 bases at J, with 13 bases between the two ends. The CDR3 sequence is 13 residues long. Concerning this clone itself: Its antigen is unidentified.

General study findings and limits: CD8+ T cells averaged more expanded clones than CD4+.

The origin of this receptor is an adult with an advanced solid tumor such as melanoma, head and neck, liver or kidney cancer. The sequencing used CD4+ or CD8+ T cells sorted from blood, collected in a trial of the OX40 agonist ivuxolimab. The chain uses TRBV27 and TRBJ1-5, with unresolved D. In DNA form, the CDR3 reads TGTGCCAGCAGTTCATCCCTTAGCGGGCCCCAGCATTTT. Translating it yields CASSSSLSGPQHF.